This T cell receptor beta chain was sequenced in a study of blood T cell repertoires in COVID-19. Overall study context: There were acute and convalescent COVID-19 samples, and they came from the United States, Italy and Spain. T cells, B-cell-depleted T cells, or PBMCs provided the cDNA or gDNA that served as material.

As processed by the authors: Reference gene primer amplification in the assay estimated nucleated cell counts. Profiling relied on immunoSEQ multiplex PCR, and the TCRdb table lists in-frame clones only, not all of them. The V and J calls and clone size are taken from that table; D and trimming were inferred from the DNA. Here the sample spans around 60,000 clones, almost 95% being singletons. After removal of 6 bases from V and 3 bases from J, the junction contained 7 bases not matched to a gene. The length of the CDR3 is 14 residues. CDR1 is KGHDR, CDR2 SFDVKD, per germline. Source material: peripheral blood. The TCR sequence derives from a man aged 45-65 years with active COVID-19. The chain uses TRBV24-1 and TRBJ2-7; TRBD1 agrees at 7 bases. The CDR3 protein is CATSPDRVLYEQYF. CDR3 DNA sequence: TGTGCCACCAGTCCAGACAGGGTTCTCTACGAGCAGTACTTC.